Shown below are 3 T cell receptor beta chains from a single sample sequenced in a study of T cells in tuberculosis. Profiled with immunoSEQ multiplex PCR; TCRdb holds only in-frame clones, not every one. The data contain about 35,000 clones, about 93% of them singletons. Material: PBMCs. All receptors derive from a donor between 10 and 35 years old with latent tuberculosis or without tuberculosis infection.

This chain links TRBV27 with TRBJ1-2; maybe TRBD1 (5 bases). CDR3 length: 14 amino acids. V was pared by 2 bases and J by 1 base, with 8 bases between. From germline, CDR1 is MNHEY and CDR2 SMNVEV (reference sequence). The CDR3 region is CASSLAGGNYGYTF. As DNA, the CDR3 is TGTGCCAGCAGTTTAGCCGGGGGTAACTATGGCTACACCTTC.

The V call is TRBV29-1, the J call TRBJ1-2, with D hard to call. Looked up from germline, CDR1 is SQVTM and CDR2 is ANQGSEA. V lost 1 base, J lost 4 bases, and 10 bases lay in between. CDR3 size: 13 residues. The CDR3 loop reads CSVEGAGIYGYTF. The CDR3, as DNA: TGCAGCGTTGAAGGGGCAGGTATCTATGGCTACACCTTC.

V gene TRBV2 combines with J gene TRBJ2-5; 10 nucleotides match TRBD1. The length of the CDR3 is 14 residues. Germline assignment: CDR1 SNHLY and CDR2 FYNNEI. J gave up 4 bases and V 9 bases, and 8 bases lay outside the gene matches. The CDR3 region is CASQSGTGVETQYF. The CDR3 nucleotides are TGTGCCAGTCAGTCCGGGACAGGGGTAGAGACCCAGTACTTC.